A single T cell receptor beta chain is shown here with its context. The data originate from a study of T cell changes during pregnancy in multiple sclerosis. Profiled with immunoSEQ multiplex PCR; TCRdb holds only in-frame clones, not every one. Here the sample spans 50,000 to 75,000 clones, more than 75% being singletons. This clonotype was obtained from a female donor in good health, enrolled as a control in a pregnancy study. Sequenced here: peripheral blood, sampled in the first trimester of pregnancy.

In nucleotides, the CDR3 is TGTGCCAGCAGCGAGCCCGACAGGGCCTTACCCGACTACACCTTC. Its protein is CASSEPDRALPDYTF. J is TRBJ1-2 and V is TRBV9, with TRBD1 matching over 7 bases. The CDR3 contains 15 residues. Germline V lookup: CDR1 SGDLS, CDR2 YYNGEE. V lost 3 bases and J lost 10; bases outside the gene matches: 15.